The 2 T cell receptor beta chains presented below share a single source sample, sequenced in a study of blood T cell repertoires in COVID-19. Sequenced by immunoSEQ multiplex PCR; TCRdb stores in-frame clones only, minus some. The table has roughly 63,000 clones, 90% seen once. The source material was peripheral blood. These receptors all stem from a man between 60 and 70 years old with acute or convalescent COVID-19.

This clone is a singleton in its sample. The gene calls are TRBV10-3 and TRBJ2-1; 11 bases are a match to TRBD2. CDR1 is ENHRY and CDR2 is SYGVKD in the germline V gene. There are 16 residues in the CDR3. V was clipped by 0 bases and J by 5 bases; unmatched bases: 3. The CDR3 region is CAISESSGRADNEQFF. DNA for the CDR3: TGTGCCATCAGTGAGTCTAGCGGGAGGGCCGACAATGAGCAGTTCTTC.

The CDR3 region has the DNA TGTGCCAGCAGCTACCGGGACAGAGATGGCTACACCTTC. Its translation: CASSYRDRDGYTF. This chain uses TRBV5-5 with TRBJ1-2; 7 nucleotides agree with TRBD1. V shed 3 bases and J 6 bases; nucleotides not matched to a gene: 5. The germline gives CDR1 SGHKS, CDR2 YYEKEE (reference sequence). CDR3 size: 13 residues.